The 29 T cell receptor beta chains listed next were all sequenced from one sample in a study of T cell clones after liver transplantation. Profiling relied on immunoSEQ multiplex PCR, and the TCRdb table lists in-frame clones only, not all of them. The sample lists roughly 80,000 clones, roughly 80% occurring once. The specimen was CD4+ T cells from blood, collected almost 47 months after liver transplant. The receptor source for this set is a human patient who received a liver transplant. Part of the T cells may come from the graft donor.

This chain joins TRBV15 and TRBJ1-5; D ambiguous. Germline CDR1 is LNHNV and CDR2 is YYDKDF (reference sequence). The V end was cut by 5 bases, the J end by 2 bases, with 10 bases between. The CDR3 spans 14 residues. This CDR3 reads CATSGAGGNQPQHF. The CDR3 DNA sequence: TGTGCCACCAGCGGAGCGGGAGGCAATCAGCCCCAGCATTTT. Using reference TRBV15 and TRBJ1-5 for the parts outside the CDR3, the full variable domain is DAMVIQNPRYQVTQFGKPVTLSCSQTLNHNVMYWYQQKSSQAPKLLFHYYDKDFNNEADTPDNFQSRRPNTSFCFLDIRSPGLGDTAMYLCATSGAGGNQPQHFGDGTRLSIL.

V and J are TRBV11-2 and TRBJ2-1, with TRBD2 as a possible D gene (6 bases). Germline loops: CDR1 SGHAT, CDR2 FQNNGV. The CDR3 totals 15 residues. V was shortened by 0 bases and J by 2 bases, with 8 bases between the two germline ends. The CDR3 protein is CASSLDAGPYNEQFF. CDR3 DNA: TGTGCCAGCAGCTTAGACGCGGGACCCTACAATGAGCAGTTCTTC.

V and J are TRBV6-1 and TRBJ2-1; either TRBD1 or TRBD2 may supply D (7 bases each). Germline-derived CDR1 and CDR2 are MNHNS and SASEGT. Deletions cut 9 bases from V and 7 bases from J, with 13 bases between. The CDR3 is 12 residues long. This CDR3 reads CASRQGGNEQFF. The CDR3 bases are TGTGCCAGTCGACAGGGAGGGAATGAGCAGTTCTTC.

This rearrangement joins TRBV11-2 to TRBJ2-5; TRBD2 agrees at 12 bases. The CDR3 runs to 17 residues. CDR1 SGHAT and CDR2 FQNNGV come from the germline V gene. The V gene end was trimmed by 4 bases and the J gene end by 7 bases; junction bases not matched to a gene: 13. CDR3: CASSSGTSGSRGGTQYF. In DNA form, the CDR3 reads TGTGCCAGCAGCTCCGGGACTAGCGGGTCCCGAGGGGGGACCCAGTACTTC.

The rearrangement uses TRBV7-2 and TRBJ2-7, with D tentatively TRBD1 (8 bases). The length of the CDR3 is 15 residues. V shed 5 bases and J shed 4 bases, with 18 bases lying between them. Germline CDR1 is SGHTA and CDR2 is FQGNSA. This CDR3 reads CASSQRDRQNYEQYF. CDR3 coding DNA: TGTGCCAGCAGCCAGCGGGACAGGCAAAATTACGAGCAGTACTTC. Full variable domain (outside the CDR3, taken from reference TRBV7-2 and TRBJ2-7): GAGVSQSPSNKVTEKGKDVELRCDPISGHTALYWYRQSLGQGLEFLIYFQGNSAPDKSGLPSDRFSAERTGGSVSTLTIQRTQQEDSAVYLCASSQRDRQNYEQYFGPGTRLTVT.

CDR3 coding DNA: TGTGCCAGCAGCTTCCACGGTGGAGGGAGAGAGGGCTACACCTTC. It specifies CASSFHGGGREGYTF. This sequence joins TRBV7-9 and TRBJ1-2, with D unclear. The CDR3 sequence is 15 residues long. Trimming cost V 3 bases and J 8 bases, with 19 bases left between them. CDR1 SEHNR and CDR2 FQNEAQ come from the germline V gene (reference sequence).

V and J are TRBV7-8 and TRBJ1-2; D uncertain. This CDR3 has 15 residues. The V end was cut by 5 bases, the J end by 2 bases, with 15 bases between. The germline CDR1 and CDR2 sequences are SGHVS and FQNEAQ. The CDR3 coding sequence is TGTGCCAGCAGCAATCGAGGGTCGGGGAACTATGGCTACACCTTC. It is translated as CASSNRGSGNYGYTF.

The rearrangement uses TRBV6-5 and TRBJ2-3; 8 bases are shared with TRBD1. Per the germline V gene, CDR1 is MNHEY and CDR2 is SVGAGI. The CDR3 is 15 amino acids. V trimming: 5 bases; J trimming: 2 bases; junction bases outside the gene matches: 6. In nucleotides, the CDR3 is TGTGCCAGCAGTCGACAGGGGAAGTACACAGATACGCAGTATTTT. It translates to CASSRQGKYTDTQYF.

In its sample, this clone was seen once. V is TRBV9 and J is TRBJ2-7; D gene unclear. The CDR3 length is 15 residues. Germline V lookup: CDR1 SGDLS, CDR2 YYNGEE. V lost 0 bases and J lost 0, with 10 bases in between. CDR3 nucleotides: TGTGCCAGCAGCGTAGGAGACGCGAGCTCCTACGAGCAGTACTTC. Protein: CASSVGDASSYEQYF.

The gene calls are TRBV5-4 and TRBJ2-3; a possible D gene is TRBD1 (6 bases). The germline V and J ends were trimmed by 2 bases and 2 bases, with 15 bases remaining between them. This CDR3 contains 16 residues. Looked up from germline, CDR1 is SGHNT and CDR2 is YYREEE (reference sequence). This chain's CDR3 is CASSLSSGTTTDTQYF. In nucleotides, the CDR3 is TGTGCCAGCAGCTTAAGCTCCGGGACAACCACAGATACGCAGTATTTT.

The sample holds a few counts of this clone. The chain recombines TRBV6-5 with TRBJ1-1, with a weak D call TRBD1 (6 bases). V was pared by 2 bases and J by 3 bases, with 13 bases between. This CDR3 has 15 amino acids. CDR1 is MNHEY, CDR2 SVGAGI, per germline. The chain's CDR3 is CASSYRGYRDTEAFF. In nucleotides, the CDR3 is TGTGCCAGCAGTTACAGGGGGTACAGAGACACTGAAGCTTTCTTT.

The chain couples TRBV11-3 to TRBJ1-1; possible D gene TRBD1, 5 bases. Between the trimmed V and J ends, which lost 5 bases and 4 bases, there was a span of 11 bases. Germline V lookup: CDR1 SGHNT, CDR2 YENEEA. This CDR3 region has 13 residues. The CDR3 loop reads CASSPRASTEAFF. CDR3 nucleotide sequence: TGTGCCAGCAGCCCCAGGGCGAGCACTGAAGCTTTCTTT.

This chain links TRBV4-1 with TRBJ2-7, with 7 positions matching TRBD2. The germline V gene has CDR1 MGHRA and CDR2 YSYEKL. J lost 4 bases, V lost 0 bases, and 18 bases had no gene match. The CDR3 is 19 residues long. The CDR3 region has the DNA TGCGCCAGCAGCCAAGAGCAACCGAAGGCTAGCGGAGCTGCTTACGAGCAGTACTTC. It is translated as CASSQEQPKASGAAYEQYF.

The chain is built from TRBV28 and TRBJ1-5, with D tentatively TRBD1 (6 bases). The germline V gene has CDR1 MDHEN and CDR2 SYDVKM. V shed 3 bases and J shed 5 bases, with 26 bases lying between them. There are 19 residues in the CDR3. Here the CDR3 reads CASSLGRLGAVKEDQPQHF. CDR3 coding DNA: TGTGCCAGCAGTTTGGGGAGATTGGGGGCGGTCAAAGAGGATCAGCCCCAGCATTTT.

The V call is TRBV28, the J call TRBJ1-1; no reliable D call. V shed 6 bases and J shed 5 bases, with 13 bases lying between them. The CDR3 has 13 residues. Germline CDR1 MDHEN, CDR2 SYDVKM. The CDR3 sequence: CASSGYGMTEAFF. CDR3 in DNA: TGTGCCAGCAGCGGGTACGGGATGACTGAAGCTTTCTTT.

In its sample, this clone was seen once. V and J are TRBV5-1 and TRBJ2-7; the D gene is possibly TRBD2 (6 bases). The CDR3 contains 13 residues. V was clipped by 2 bases and J by 1 base, with 7 bases between them. Germline V gene sequence: CDR1 SGHRS, CDR2 YFSETQ. CDR3 residues: CASSFGGSYEQYF. CDR3 DNA sequence: TGCGCCAGCAGCTTCGGGGGTTCCTACGAGCAGTACTTC.

This clone was observed once. The chain combines TRBV2 with TRBJ1-2, with D possibly being TRBD1 (5 bases). Trimming took off 6 bases at V and 5 bases at J, with 19 bases between the two ends. Germline V gene sequence: CDR1 SNHLY, CDR2 FYNNEI. This CDR3 region has 15 residues. This CDR3 is CASSQGGNRRYGYTF. DNA of the CDR3: TGTGCCAGCAGCCAAGGAGGGAACAGGAGGTATGGCTACACCTTC.

The V and J genes are TRBV25-1 and TRBJ1-2; D gene uncertain. The germline gives CDR1 MGHDK, CDR2 SYGVNS. The CDR3 length is 11 residues. Between the trimmed V and J ends, which lost 8 bases and 0 bases, there was a span of 4 bases. The CDR3 nucleotides are TGTGCCAGCGGGTCTAACTATGGCTACACCTTC. Its protein is CASGSNYGYTF.

This clone was found once. The chain recombines TRBV5-4 with TRBJ2-7; 15 bases fit TRBD2. The CDR3 extends over 14 amino acids. Per the germline V gene, CDR1 is SGHNT and CDR2 is YYREEE (reference sequence). V was pared by 4 bases and J by 7 bases, with 3 bases of the junction left unmatched. CDR3 coding DNA: TGTGCCAGCAGCACCGGGACTAGCGGGAGGGAGCAGTACTTC. Translating gives CASSTGTSGREQYF.

Note on this clone: Other DNA sequences from this sample encode an identical CDR3 as well. The genes are TRBV7-2 and TRBJ2-1; TRBD2 might be the D (7 bases). Trimming left V 5 bases short and J 6 bases short, with 14 bases between. From germline, CDR1 is SGHTA and CDR2 FQGNSA. This CDR3 comprises 14 residues. The CDR3: CASSLAGGPNEQFF. CDR3 coding DNA: TGTGCCAGCAGCCTCGCCGGGGGGCCCAATGAGCAGTTCTTC.

J is TRBJ2-7 and V is TRBV5-6, with 8 bases lining up with TRBD1. This CDR3 contains 16 residues. Losses at the gene ends were 7 bases for V and 1 base for J; bases not matched to a gene: 13. CDR1 is SGHDT and CDR2 is YYEEEE in the germline V gene. The CDR3 here is CASRRGLDSPSYEQYF. For the CDR3, the DNA is TGTGCCAGCCGCAGGGGGCTTGACAGCCCGTCCTACGAGCAGTACTTC. Full variable domain (rest looked up from reference TRBV5-6 and TRBJ2-7): DAGVTQSPTHLIKTRGQQVTLRCSPKSGHDTVSWYQQALGQGPQFIFQYYEEEERQRGNFPDRFSGHQFPNYSSELNVNALLLGDSALYLCASRRGLDSPSYEQYFGPGTRLTVT.

This chain uses TRBV5-1 with TRBJ2-3; the D gene is possibly TRBD2 (6 bases). V lost 2 bases and J 2 bases, leaving 15 bases between the germline ends. Germline-derived CDR1 and CDR2 are SGHRS and YFSETQ. This CDR3 region has 16 residues. In DNA, the CDR3 is TGCGCCAGCAGCTTACCCCCGGGAGTGTCCACAGATACGCAGTATTTT. This translates into CASSLPPGVSTDTQYF.

The J gene is TRBJ1-1, the V gene TRBV11-1, with 11 nucleotides matching TRBD1. Trimming at V came to 4 bases and at J to 7 bases, leaving 20 bases not matched to a gene. The length of the CDR3 is 19 residues. The germline V gene encodes CDR1 SGHAT and CDR2 FQDESV (reference sequence). CDR3: CASSWTGGWNTDPEGEAFF. DNA for the CDR3: TGTGCCAGCAGCTGGACAGGGGGCTGGAACACTGACCCTGAGGGTGAAGCTTTCTTT.

This clone was seen a handful of times. V gene TRBV5-1 combines with J gene TRBJ2-2, with 10 bases aligning to TRBD2. V lost 4 bases to trimming and J lost 5 bases; unmatched junction nucleotides: 5. Germline V gives CDR1 SGHRS, CDR2 YFSETQ. The CDR3 extends over 15 amino acids. The CDR3 loop is CASSIGLADTGELFF. CDR3 DNA: TGCGCCAGCAGCATTGGACTAGCGGATACCGGGGAGCTGTTTTTT.

The J gene is TRBJ1-1, the V gene TRBV5-1; TRBD1 might be the D (5 bases). The CDR3 runs to 15 residues. V lost 0 bases and J lost 1, with 10 bases in between. In germline, CDR1 is SGHRS, CDR2 YFSETQ. The CDR3 sequence: CASSLGTGANTEAFF. As DNA, the CDR3 is TGCGCCAGCAGCTTGGGAACAGGAGCGAACACTGAAGCTTTCTTT.

This chain links TRBV7-3 with TRBJ1-2; a weak D match, TRBD1 (6 bases). This CDR3 spans 14 amino acids. Trimming cost V 0 bases and J 4 bases, with 9 bases left between them. The germline gives CDR1 SGHTA, CDR2 FQGTGA. This chain's CDR3 is CASSLTGGGYGYTF. In DNA, the CDR3 is TGTGCCAGCAGCTTAACCGGGGGCGGCTATGGCTACACCTTC.

This chain uses TRBV10-1 with TRBJ2-3; 9 nucleotides line up with TRBD1. V trimming: 5 bases; J trimming: 1 base; junction bases outside the gene matches: 7. The germline V gene encodes CDR1 WNHNN and CDR2 SYGVQD (reference sequence). The CDR3 is 16 amino acids. CDR3 loop: CASSPWGQGGTDTQYF. The DNA of the CDR3 is TGCGCCAGCAGTCCATGGGGACAGGGAGGCACAGATACGCAGTATTTT.

This clone was detected only once. The chain joins TRBV19 to TRBJ2-1, with 9 bases fitting TRBD2. The V gene's germline CDR1 is LNHDA and CDR2 SQIVND (reference sequence). The CDR3 spans 16 residues. V was clipped by 7 bases and J by 10 bases; unmatched bases: 17. The CDR3 DNA reads TGTGCCAGTACCGGTCAGGGCCAGCGGGAGGACGACGAGCAGTTCTTC. Translating gives CASTGQGQREDDEQFF.

V usage is TRBV5-1 and J usage is TRBJ1-1, with D unclear. V was shortened by 0 bases and J by 2 bases, with 14 bases between the two germline ends. This CDR3 comprises 16 residues. Germline loops: CDR1 SGHRS, CDR2 YFSETQ. CDR3 residues: CASSLADQTLNTEAFF. The CDR3 DNA is TGCGCCAGCAGCTTGGCAGACCAAACACTAAACACTGAAGCTTTCTTT.